These 20 T cell receptor beta chains came from one sample sequenced in a study of T cell repertoires in cytomegalovirus infection. TCRdb re-analysed the reads in MiXCR, keeping a single row per CDR3 protein. The table lists just under 300,000 distinct CDR3 sequences, roughly a tenth of them singletons, with approximately 2.4% in the top ten. The sample comprised PBMCs. These receptors all come from a human donor in good health (CMV status not recorded). Some clones in this sample may be carry-over from other donors' samples.

Many counts were recorded for this clonotype. The rearrangement links TRBV10-3 to TRBJ2-3; D may correspond to TRBD1 or TRBD2 (5 bases each). V was cut by 0 bases and J by 3 bases, with 13 bases left in between. The germline CDR1 and CDR2 sequences are ENHRY and SYGVKD. This CDR3 is 16 amino acids long. CDR3: CAISESWDRGTDTQYF. The DNA of the CDR3 is TGTGCCATCAGTGAGTCATGGGACCGAGGAACAGATACGCAGTATTTT.

V usage is TRBV12-3 or TRBV12-4 and J usage is TRBJ2-7; a weak D match, TRBD2 (6 bases). Trimming left V 7 bases short and J 1 base short, with 11 bases between. The CDR3 loop spans 13 amino acids. CDR3 amino acids: CASTMGGSYEQYF. In DNA, the CDR3 is TGTGCCAGCACCATGGGGGGATCCTACGAGCAGTACTTC.

This clonotype was found many times. The chain links TRBV6-2 or TRBV6-3 to TRBJ2-1; D possibly corresponds to TRBD1 (7 bases). V shed 7 bases and J shed 7 bases, with 26 bases lying between them. Per the germline V gene, CDR1 is MNHEY and CDR2 is SVGEGT. This CDR3 is built from 17 residues. CDR3 region: CASTLAVPGQRANEQFF. The CDR3 DNA is TGTGCCAGCACTTTAGCGGTACCGGGACAGCGAGCGAATGAGCAGTTCTTC.

Ten or more counts support this clonotype. CDR3 sequence (DNA): TGTGCCAGCAGCTTAGGCCAGGCGGGCTATGGCTACACCTTC. It codes for CASSLGQAGYGYTF. This chain joins TRBV7-8 and TRBJ1-2; D is ambiguous. The ends were cut back, 1 base at V and 4 bases at J, with 10 bases in the middle. CDR1 and CDR2 (germline): SGHVS, FQNEAQ. The CDR3 length is 14 residues.

V is TRBV10-1 and J is TRBJ2-7; D perhaps matches TRBD1 (5 bases). Germline CDR1 reads WNHNN; CDR2 reads SYGVQD (reference sequence). This CDR3 has 14 residues. V gave up 2 bases and J gave up 2 bases, with 10 bases separating them. The CDR3 region has the DNA TGCGCCAGCAGTGAGAAGGTGGGGCCCTACGAGCAGTACTTC. Amino acids: CASSEKVGPYEQYF.

This clonotype appeared many times. In DNA, the CDR3 is TGTGCCAGCAGCTTATCTTGGGGAACAATTAGCAATCAGCCCCAGCATTTT. Its protein product is CASSLSWGTISNQPQHF. The chain carries TRBV7-2 and TRBJ1-5; D is ambiguous. The V gene's germline CDR1 is SGHTA and CDR2 FQGNSA. V lost 2 bases and J 0 bases, leaving 14 bases between the germline ends. The CDR3 runs to 17 residues.

This clonotype occurred many times. The chain is built from TRBV6-2 or TRBV6-3 and TRBJ2-2; the D is unclear. V dropped 6 bases and J dropped 6 bases, with 5 bases sitting between them. The CDR3 extends over 11 amino acids. CDR1 and CDR2 from the germline V gene are MNHEY and SVGEGT. CDR3 DNA sequence: TGTGCCAGCAGCAACCCCGGGGAGCTGTTTTTT. Its protein product is CASSNPGELFF.

This clonotype occurred a few times. The V call is TRBV24-1, the J call TRBJ2-5, with D tentatively TRBD1 (5 bases). In germline, CDR1 is KGHDR, CDR2 SFDVKD. CDR3 size: 15 residues. Trimming stripped 3 bases from V and 5 bases from J, with 15 bases between. CDR3 DNA sequence: TGTGCCACCAGTGATCCGAGGACAAGCTCGGAGACCCAGTACTTC. Its protein is CATSDPRTSSETQYF.

As concerns this clonotype: The junction departs from germline at one end; a sequencing error may be responsible. The CDR3 nucleotides read TGTGCCAGCAGTTCTGGGGGGCAAGGGACCCAGTACTTC. It translates to CASSSGGQGTQYF. The rearrangement links TRBV6-6 to TRBJ2-5; D is tentatively TRBD1 or TRBD2 (6 bases each). The V gene's germline CDR1 is MNHNY and CDR2 SVGAGI (reference sequence). This CDR3 has 13 residues.

The J gene is TRBJ2-5, the V gene TRBV6-2 or TRBV6-3, with 10 bases matching TRBD2. CDR1 MNHEY and CDR2 SVGEGT come from the germline V gene. J lost 6 bases, V lost 5 bases, and 12 bases had no gene match. The CDR3 is 16 residues long. This chain's CDR3 is CASSQIPTSGFKTQYF. The CDR3 DNA reads as TGTGCCAGCAGTCAAATCCCGACTAGCGGGTTTAAGACCCAGTACTTC.

This clonotype was seen a few times. The rearrangement links TRBV14 to TRBJ2-1; D not certain. Trimming shortened V by 3 bases and J by 9 bases, and 15 bases separated the two germline ends. Germline-derived CDR1 and CDR2 are SGHDN and FVKESK. This CDR3 is built from 14 residues. DNA for the CDR3: TGTGCCAGCAGCCAGTACGGCCCCGATGGTGAGCAGTTCTTC. Amino acid sequence: CASSQYGPDGEQFF.

This clonotype was recorded many times. V gene TRBV28 combines with J gene TRBJ1-6; D is unclear. The germline V and J ends were trimmed by 3 bases and 0 bases, with 9 bases remaining between them. CDR3 length: 16 residues. The germline V gene encodes CDR1 MDHEN and CDR2 SYDVKM. The CDR3 DNA sequence: TGTGCCAGCAGTTTTATGGGGAGCTCCTATAATTCACCCCTCCACTTT. Its protein product is CASSFMGSSYNSPLHF.

This clonotype showed up just a few times. This chain connects TRBV20-1 to TRBJ1-5; D is uncertain. This CDR3 spans 14 amino acids. The V gene lost 6 bases and the J gene lost 5 bases, with 17 bases spanning the gap. The V gene's germline CDR1 is DFQATT and CDR2 SNEGSKA (reference sequence). The CDR3 reads CSASPGPIDQPQHF. In DNA, the CDR3 is TGCAGTGCCAGCCCCGGACCCATTGATCAGCCCCAGCATTTT.

The chain joins TRBV2 to TRBJ1-5; TRBD1 matches 9 bases. The germline gives CDR1 SNHLY, CDR2 FYNNEI. This CDR3 has 13 residues. The J segment lost 7 bases and the V segment lost 7 bases, leaving 5 bases of the junction unmatched. CDR3 residues: CASTWDRVQPQHF. The CDR3 bases are TGTGCCAGCACCTGGGACAGGGTACAGCCCCAGCATTTT.

This clonotype has at least ten counts. The rearrangement joins TRBV7-2 to TRBJ2-1; D unresolved. The CDR3 totals 12 residues. Looked up from germline, CDR1 is SGHTA and CDR2 is FQGNSA. Between the trimmed V and J ends, which lost 5 bases and 3 bases, there was a span of 5 bases. This CDR3 reads CASSHDYNEQFF. CDR3 coding DNA: TGTGCCAGCAGCCACGACTACAATGAGCAGTTCTTC. Based on the CDR3 plus reference TRBV7-2 and TRBJ2-1, the full variable domain is GAGVSQSPSNKVTEKGKDVELRCDPISGHTALYWYRQSLGQGLEFLIYFQGNSAPDKSGLPSDRFSAERTGGSVSTLTIQRTQQEDSAVYLCASSHDYNEQFFGPGTRLTVL.

This clonotype was seen at least ten times. V and J are TRBV6-2 or TRBV6-3 and TRBJ2-1; 13 bases fit TRBD2. Germline V gene lookup returns CDR1 MNHEY and CDR2 SVGEGT. The CDR3 runs to 17 residues. Trimming cost V 5 bases and J 0 bases; bases outside gene matches: 4. The CDR3 here is CASSRGLAGSSYNEQFF. The DNA for the CDR3 is TGTGCCAGCAGTCGGGGACTAGCGGGGAGCTCCTACAATGAGCAGTTCTTC.

This clonotype came up a few times. This chain joins TRBV20-1 and TRBJ2-7; either TRBD1 or TRBD2 may fit D (5 bases each). The CDR3 length is 14 residues. CDR1 and CDR2 from the germline V gene are DFQATT and SNEGSKA (reference sequence). The V end was cut by 3 bases, the J end by 0 bases, with 12 bases between. The CDR3 sequence is CSASRDHSSYEQYF. The CDR3 nucleotides are TGCAGTGCTAGTAGGGACCATAGCTCCTACGAGCAGTACTTC.

This clonotype was seen many times. The chain has TRBV20-1 and TRBJ2-1; 7 bases line up with TRBD2. V was clipped by 6 bases and J by 0 bases; unmatched bases: 8. The CDR3 length is 15 residues. Looked up from germline, CDR1 is DFQATT and CDR2 is SNEGSKA (reference sequence). The CDR3 region has the DNA TGCAGTGCCCAGACTGGCGGGAGCTCCTACAATGAGCAGTTCTTC. The encoded protein is CSAQTGGSSYNEQFF.

This clonotype has a count of ten or more. The chain combines TRBV19 with TRBJ1-1; TRBD1 agrees at 7 bases. Trimming cost V 3 bases and J 1 base; bases outside gene matches: 2. The CDR3 runs 14 residues. Per the germline V gene, CDR1 is LNHDA and CDR2 is SQIVND (reference sequence). CDR3 protein: CASSMKGANTEAFF. The CDR3, as DNA: TGTGCCAGTAGTATGAAGGGGGCGAACACTGAAGCTTTCTTT.

Ten or more counts support this clonotype. The chain joins TRBV5-1 to TRBJ1-2; TRBD1 is a possible D gene (5 bases). The CDR3 has 14 residues. The germline gives CDR1 SGHRS, CDR2 YFSETQ. V was trimmed by 3 bases and J by 5 bases, leaving 14 bases between them. DNA for the CDR3: TGCGCCAGCAGCTCTTCCGGGACTCCTTATGGCTACACCTTC. This translates into CASSSSGTPYGYTF.